The clone carrying this TCR beta chain was seen more than once but under ten times. Its target is not known. This sample is drawn from a study of cytomegalovirus exposure and HLA in healthy donors. Findings and caveats of the study: In a later analysis, a missense DCLRE1C variant was linked to TCR beta V- and J-gene trimming. TRBV6-2, TRBV6-3 and some other V segments were unresolvable in 87-base-pair reads. DRB1 showed the most TCR associations and HLA-C the fewest in a later analysis, as rates varied by HLA locus.

PCR primers comprised 60 Vbeta and 13 Jbeta primers. Profiling relied on immunoSEQ multiplex PCR, and the TCRdb table lists in-frame clones only, not all of them. The sample yields about 120,000 clones, roughly 82% seen once. The V gene's germline CDR1 is SGHTA and CDR2 FQGNSA. There are 13 residues in the CDR3. The V segment lost 4 bases and the J segment 5 bases; nucleotides outside the gene matches: 2. This TCR came from a man aged 40-55 years in good health and CMV-seropositive. Sequencing was done on a sample of PBMCs. The V call is TRBV7-2, the J call TRBJ1-1; 9 bases are shared with TRBD1. CDR3 DNA: TGTGCCAGCAGCTGGGGACAGGGAACTGAAGCTTTCTTT. Translating it yields CASSWGQGTEAFF.